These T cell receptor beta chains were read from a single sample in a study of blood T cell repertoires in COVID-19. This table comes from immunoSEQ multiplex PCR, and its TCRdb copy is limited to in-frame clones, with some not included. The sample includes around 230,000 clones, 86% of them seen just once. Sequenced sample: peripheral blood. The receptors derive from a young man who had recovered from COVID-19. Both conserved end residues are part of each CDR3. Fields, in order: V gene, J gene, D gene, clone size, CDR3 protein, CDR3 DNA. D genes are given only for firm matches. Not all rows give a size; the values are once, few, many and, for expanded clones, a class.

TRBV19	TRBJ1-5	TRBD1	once	CASSPRTGGAPNQPQHF	TGTGCCAGTAGCCCCCGGACAGGGGGTGCCCCCAATCAGCCCCAGCATTTT
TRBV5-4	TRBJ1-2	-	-	CASSLVTVANYGYTF	TGTGCCAGCAGCTTGGTAACAGTAGCTAACTATGGCTACACCTTC
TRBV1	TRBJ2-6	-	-	CTSSQGYRAPGANVLTF	TGCACCAGCAGCCAAGGTTACAGGGCGCCTGGGGCCAACGTCCTGACTTTC
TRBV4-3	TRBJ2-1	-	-	CASSTDRFPGEPIGWEQFF	TGCGCCAGCAGCACGGACAGGTTCCCGGGGGAACCAATTGGGTGGGAGCAGTTCTTC
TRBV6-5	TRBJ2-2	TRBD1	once	CASSYDRGLAGELFF	TGTGCCAGCAGTTACGACAGGGGCCTCGCCGGGGAGCTGTTTTTT
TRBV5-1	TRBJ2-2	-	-	CASSLSTGFDTGELFF	TGCGCCAGCAGCCTAAGTACAGGGTTTGACACCGGGGAGCTGTTTTTT
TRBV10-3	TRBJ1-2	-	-	CAIKLDSHLEGYTF	TGTGCCATCAAACTCGACTCGCATCTAGAGGGCTACACCTTC
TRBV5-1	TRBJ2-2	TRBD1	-	CASSLTGGGNTGELFF	TGCGCCAGCAGCCTGACAGGGGGCGGGAACACCGGGGAGCTGTTTTTT
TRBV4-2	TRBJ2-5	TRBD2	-	CASSQDGAGGRGTQYF	TGTGCCAGCAGCCAAGATGGGGCGGGGGGGCGCGGGACCCAGTACTTC
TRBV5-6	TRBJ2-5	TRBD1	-	CASSLPPRDRKETQYF	TGTGCCAGCAGCTTGCCCCCCCGGGACAGGAAAGAGACCCAGTACTTC
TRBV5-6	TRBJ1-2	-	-	CASSSYDSYGYTF	TGTGCCAGCAGCTCATATGACAGCTATGGCTACACCTTC
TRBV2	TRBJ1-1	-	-	CASRSMGDTEAFF	TGTGCCAGCAGATCGATGGGAGACACTGAAGCTTTCTTT
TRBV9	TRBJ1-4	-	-	CASSVGESTNEKLFF	TGTGCCAGCAGCGTAGGGGAGTCAACTAATGAAAAACTGTTTTTT
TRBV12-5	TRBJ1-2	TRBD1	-	CASGPGQGYGYTF	TGTGCTAGTGGCCCCGGACAGGGCTATGGCTACACCTTC
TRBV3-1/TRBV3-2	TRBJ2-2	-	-	CASSLHPLATTGELFF	TGTGCCAGCAGCCTCCACCCTTTAGCGACCACCGGGGAGCTGTTTTTT
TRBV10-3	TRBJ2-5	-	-	CAASGSAVGETQYF	TGTGCCGCCTCCGGGAGCGCGGTGGGGGAGACCCAGTACTTC
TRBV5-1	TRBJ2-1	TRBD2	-	CASPHGGGSYNEQFF	TGCGCCAGCCCCCATGGGGGGGGTTCCTACAATGAGCAGTTCTTC
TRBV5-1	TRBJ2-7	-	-	CASSFRYDGAYEQYF	TGCGCCAGCAGCTTCCGTTATGACGGAGCCTACGAGCAGTACTTC
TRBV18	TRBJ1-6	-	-	CASSPRDIGSPLHF	TGTGCCAGCTCACCCCGGGACATCGGATCACCCCTCCACTTT
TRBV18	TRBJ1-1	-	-	CASSPGDVIAFF	TGTGCCAGCTCACCAGGAGACGTAATAGCTTTCTTT
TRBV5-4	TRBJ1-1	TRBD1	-	CASSSDRGWNNGWNTEAFF	TGTGCCAGCAGCTCGGACAGGGGGTGGAATAACGGGTGGAACACTGAAGCTTTCTTT
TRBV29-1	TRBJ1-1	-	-	CSGIRDKNTEAFF	TGCAGCGGAATCCGGGACAAGAACACTGAAGCTTTCTTT
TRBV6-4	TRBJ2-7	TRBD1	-	CASSDTGQGIHEQYF	TGTGCCAGCAGTGACACGGGACAGGGCATCCACGAGCAGTACTTC
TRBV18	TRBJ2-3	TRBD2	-	CASSTSGGAKTDTQYF	TGTGCCAGCTCAACTAGCGGGGGGGCTAAGACAGATACGCAGTATTTT
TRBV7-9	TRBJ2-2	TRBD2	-	CASSLPSSASGVLTGELFF	TGTGCCAGCAGCTTACCCTCCTCAGCTAGCGGGGTGCTCACCGGGGAGCTGTTTTTT
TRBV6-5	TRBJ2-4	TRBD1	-	CASSYSGTGGYIQYF	TGTGCCAGCAGTTACTCCGGGACAGGGGGATACATTCAGTACTTC
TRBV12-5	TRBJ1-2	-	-	CASGYQGSVDGYTF	TGTGCTAGTGGTTACCAGGGGTCGGTGGATGGCTACACCTTC
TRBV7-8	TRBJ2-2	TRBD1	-	CASSPIGTGFFTGELFF	TGTGCCAGCAGCCCCATTGGGACAGGGTTTTTCACCGGGGAGCTGTTTTTT